The 28 T cell receptor beta chains given below trace back to one sample, sequenced in a study of cytomegalovirus exposure and HLA in healthy donors. Repertoires were generated with immunoSEQ multiplex PCR, while TCRdb's copy carries only in-frame clones and drops some. Of 160,000 or so clones in the sample, approximately 86% were seen once. What was sequenced was PBMCs. Every receptor here comes from a man younger than 40 in good health and CMV-seropositive.

This clone was picked up a small number of times. The chain employs TRBV19 and TRBJ2-3, with 8 bases identical to TRBD2. The V gene end was trimmed by 0 bases and the J gene end by 2 bases; junction bases not matched to a gene: 4. The CDR3 covers 16 residues. Germline CDR1 and CDR2: LNHDA and SQIVND (reference sequence). CDR3 nucleotide sequence: TGTGCCAGTAGTATAGACATAGCGGGGATCACAGATACGCAGTATTTT. Its protein product is CASSIDIAGITDTQYF. Supplemented by reference TRBV19 and TRBJ2-3, the full variable domain reads DGGITQSPKYLFRKEGQNVTLSCEQNLNHDAMYWYRQDPGQGLRLIYYSQIVNDFQKGDIAEGYSVSREKKESFPLTVTSAQKNPTAFYLCASSIDIAGITDTQYFGPGTRLTVL.

The gene calls are TRBV5-1 and TRBJ2-7; D perhaps matches TRBD1 (5 bases). With 2 bases removed from V and 2 bases from J, the gap between germline ends came to 11 bases. Germline V lookup: CDR1 SGHRS, CDR2 YFSETQ. The CDR3 extends over 14 amino acids. In DNA form, the CDR3 reads TGCGCCAGCAGCTTCTTACCGGACACCTACGAGCAGTACTTC. It codes for CASSFLPDTYEQYF.

V usage is TRBV4-1 and J usage is TRBJ2-3; the match to TRBD2 covers 9 bases. With V trimmed by 0 bases and J by 3 bases, 10 bases remained unmatched. Germline V CDR1 and CDR2: MGHRA, YSYEKL. The length of the CDR3 is 18 residues. CDR3 region: CASSQDPGGGARTDTQYF. The CDR3 DNA reads TGCGCCAGCAGCCAAGATCCTGGCGGGGGGGCTCGTACAGATACGCAGTATTTT.

The genes are TRBV29-1 and TRBJ2-2; 9 bases agree with TRBD1. The CDR3 contains 13 residues. J gave up 6 bases and V 4 bases, and 3 bases lay outside the gene matches. Germline V lookup: CDR1 SQVTM, CDR2 ANQGSEA. CDR3 region: CSVGDRVAGELFF. CDR3 nucleotide sequence: TGCAGCGTTGGGGACAGGGTAGCCGGGGAGCTGTTTTTT.

A few counts support this clone. V is TRBV30 and J is TRBJ1-5; D not certain. This CDR3 region has 13 residues. V was shortened by 0 bases and J by 3 bases, with 6 bases between the two germline ends. Germline loops: CDR1 GTSNPN, CDR2 SVGIG (reference sequence). This chain's CDR3 is CAWSVRDNQPQHF. The CDR3 nucleotides are TGTGCCTGGAGTGTACGGGACAATCAGCCCCAGCATTTT.

This chain joins TRBV6-1 and TRBJ2-2; 8 bases are a match to TRBD2. The CDR3 is 14 residues long. J was trimmed by 1 base and V by 7 bases; bases with no gene match: 2. Germline V lookup: CDR1 MNHNS, CDR2 SASEGT. Written as DNA, the CDR3 is TGTGCCAGCAATCTAGCGGGGAACACCGGGGAGCTGTTTTTT. Translated, it gives CASNLAGNTGELFF.

This chain joins TRBV29-1 and TRBJ2-1, with 7 bases identical to TRBD1. The CDR3 is 13 amino acids. V shed 4 bases, J shed 13 bases, and the junction held 13 bases outside the gene matches. CDR1 and CDR2 from the germline V gene are SQVTM and ANQGSEA. The CDR3 bases are TGCAGCGTTGCCCCGGGACAGACGAGATTACAGTTCTTC. Translation gives CSVAPGQTRLQFF.

The chain carries TRBV7-9 and TRBJ2-2; 8 bases align to TRBD1. The CDR3 sequence is 14 residues long. Germline trimming cut 5 bases from V and 5 bases from J; bases unmatched to any gene: 4. In germline, CDR1 is SEHNR, CDR2 FQNEAQ (reference sequence). CDR3 sequence reads: CASSPWTGTGELFF. CDR3 nucleotide sequence: TGTGCCAGCAGCCCGTGGACAGGGACCGGGGAGCTGTTTTTT.

V gene TRBV4-1 combines with J gene TRBJ2-5; the D is unclear. The CDR3 consists of 13 residues. CDR1 is MGHRA, CDR2 YSYEKL, per germline. The V end was cut by 0 bases, the J end by 2 bases, with 4 bases between. CDR3 DNA sequence: TGCGCCAGCAGCCAAGAGTCTCAAGAGACCCAGTACTTC. It encodes CASSQESQETQYF.

The chain has TRBV6-5 and TRBJ1-5; the match to TRBD1 covers 8 bases. Per the germline V gene, CDR1 is MNHEY and CDR2 is SVGAGI. This CDR3 region has 15 residues. V shed 6 bases and J 5 bases; nucleotides not matched to a gene: 9. The CDR3 bases are TGTGCCAGCAGGCCAGGGGGGACAGGTTATCAGCCCCAGCATTTT. It is translated as CASRPGGTGYQPQHF.

This chain links TRBV5-1 with TRBJ2-7; a weak D match, TRBD2 (5 bases). The V gene lost 1 base and the J gene lost 0 bases, with 11 bases spanning the gap. The CDR3 totals 15 residues. Germline V gene data show CDR1 as SGHRS and CDR2 as YFSETQ. The CDR3 sequence: CASSLKAGSSYEQYF. The CDR3 nucleotides are TGCGCCAGCAGCTTGAAGGCTGGGAGCTCCTACGAGCAGTACTTC.

The chain joins TRBV4-1 to TRBJ2-3; D is perhaps TRBD2 (7 bases). Germline CDR1 reads MGHRA; CDR2 reads YSYEKL. The V end lost 1 base, the J end lost 4 bases, and 18 bases lay between the germline ends. The CDR3 has 17 amino acids. The CDR3 sequence: CASSQGGPGGLADTQYF. Written as DNA, the CDR3 is TGCGCCAGCAGCCAAGGAGGTCCGGGGGGCCTAGCAGATACGCAGTATTTT.

The rearrangement uses TRBV7-2 and TRBJ1-1, with D maybe TRBD1 (5 bases). The CDR3 extends over 14 amino acids. Trimming cost V 1 base and J 3 bases, with 9 bases left between them. Germline CDR1 SGHTA, CDR2 FQGNSA. The CDR3 bases are TGTGCCAGCAGCTTAGGGGGCAGGTACACTGAAGCTTTCTTT. It is translated as CASSLGGRYTEAFF. The complete variable domain, with remaining parts taken from reference TRBV7-2 and TRBJ1-1, reads GAGVSQSPSNKVTEKGKDVELRCDPISGHTALYWYRQSLGQGLEFLIYFQGNSAPDKSGLPSDRFSAERTGGSVSTLTIQRTQQEDSAVYLCASSLGGRYTEAFFGQGTRLTVV.

This clone showed up just once. The rearrangement links TRBV29-1 to TRBJ1-2; D is unclear. CDR3 length equals 12 residues. Germline V gene lookup returns CDR1 SQVTM and CDR2 ANQGSEA. V lost 7 bases to trimming and J lost 2 bases, with 11 bases between them. The CDR3 bases are TGCAGCGCAGATAACAGAAACTATGGCTACACCTTC. Protein product: CSADNRNYGYTF.

The chain recombines TRBV19 with TRBJ1-2, with a possible D match to TRBD1 (5 bases). Germline CDR1 LNHDA, CDR2 SQIVND (reference sequence). CDR3 length: 11 amino acids. V lost 9 bases, J lost 2 bases, and 7 bases lay in between. CDR3 residues: CASRQNYGYTF. For the CDR3, the DNA is TGTGCCAGCAGACAGAACTATGGCTACACCTTC.

The V and J genes are TRBV5-4 and TRBJ1-2; tentative D call: TRBD1 (6 bases). The germline V and J ends were trimmed by 9 bases and 0 bases, with 15 bases remaining between them. CDR1 is SGHNT and CDR2 is YYREEE in the germline V gene (reference sequence). The CDR3 is 14 residues long. CDR3 DNA: TGTGCCACTCGGAGGCAGGGGCCTAACTATGGCTACACCTTC. Translating gives CATRRQGPNYGYTF. Combining the CDR3 with reference TRBV5-4 and TRBJ1-2 gives the whole variable domain ETGVTQSPTHLIKTRGQQVTLRCSSQSGHNTVSWYQQALGQGPQFIFQYYREEENGRGNFPPRFSGLQFPNYSSELNVNALELDDSALYLCATRRQGPNYGYTFGSGTRLTVV.

This clone appeared a few times. The V and J genes are TRBV28 and TRBJ1-5, with a tentative D call TRBD1 (5 bases). CDR1 is MDHEN, CDR2 SYDVKM, per germline. This CDR3 spans 13 amino acids. The ends were cut back, 6 bases at V and 0 bases at J, with 6 bases in the middle. This CDR3 is CASSRDSNQPQHF. DNA of the CDR3: TGTGCCAGCAGCAGGGATAGCAATCAGCCCCAGCATTTT.

This clone was observed a single time. This chain joins TRBV6-1 and TRBJ1-5; TRBD1 matches at 9 bases. This CDR3 has 19 amino acids. V was clipped by 0 bases and J by 0 bases; unmatched bases: 9. Germline CDR1 reads MNHNS; CDR2 reads SASEGT. The CDR3 nucleotides are TGTGCCAGCAGTGAAGCCGGGACAGGGTTCTTTTATAGCAATCAGCCCCAGCATTTT. Amino acids: CASSEAGTGFFYSNQPQHF.

The chain couples TRBV10-1 to TRBJ2-1; 7 nucleotides align to TRBD2. CDR1 is WNHNN and CDR2 is SYGVQD in the germline V gene (reference sequence). This CDR3 contains 16 residues. V gave up 0 bases and J gave up 0 bases; unmatched junction bases: 2. CDR3: CASSESRTSSYNEQFF. CDR3 DNA: TGCGCCAGCAGTGAGTCGAGGACTAGCTCCTACAATGAGCAGTTCTTC.

The V gene is TRBV7-2, the J gene TRBJ2-1; a possible D gene is TRBD2 (5 bases). V was shortened by 6 bases and J by 0 bases, with 12 bases between the two germline ends. This CDR3 is built from 15 residues. Germline-derived CDR1 and CDR2 are SGHTA and FQGNSA. The CDR3 loop is CASRPRGSSYNEQFF. The CDR3 bases are TGTGCCAGCAGACCCCGAGGGAGCTCCTACAATGAGCAGTTCTTC. Filled out from reference TRBV7-2 and TRBJ2-1, the complete variable domain reads GAGVSQSPSNKVTEKGKDVELRCDPISGHTALYWYRQSLGQGLEFLIYFQGNSAPDKSGLPSDRFSAERTGGSVSTLTIQRTQQEDSAVYLCASRPRGSSYNEQFFGPGTRLTVL.

The chain uses TRBV5-4 and TRBJ2-2; D is ambiguous. Deletions cut 7 bases from V and 0 bases from J, with 7 bases between. This CDR3 spans 13 amino acids. Per the germline V gene, CDR1 is SGHNT and CDR2 is YYREEE (reference sequence). The CDR3 coding sequence is TGTGCCAGCGTACAGTCGAACACCGGGGAGCTGTTTTTT. Its translation: CASVQSNTGELFF. The full variable domain, rest sourced from reference TRBV5-4 and TRBJ2-2, is ETGVTQSPTHLIKTRGQQVTLRCSSQSGHNTVSWYQQALGQGPQFIFQYYREEENGRGNFPPRFSGLQFPNYSSELNVNALELDDSALYLCASVQSNTGELFFGEGSRLTVL.

This chain connects TRBV29-1 to TRBJ1-1; possibly TRBD1 for D (6 bases). The V gene lost 6 bases and the J gene lost 3 bases, with 23 bases spanning the gap. CDR1 is SQVTM and CDR2 is ANQGSEA in the germline V gene. The CDR3 loop spans 16 amino acids. The CDR3 loop reads CSVEGVGGRLDTEAFF. The CDR3 nucleotides are TGCAGCGTCGAGGGGGTCGGGGGGCGTCTCGACACTGAAGCTTTCTTT.

The V and J genes are TRBV19 and TRBJ1-1; TRBD1 might be the D (5 bases). CDR1 and CDR2 (germline): LNHDA, SQIVND (reference sequence). The CDR3 has 15 amino acids. Trimming cost V 3 bases and J 4 bases, with 15 bases left between them. The CDR3 region has the DNA TGTGCCAGTAGTATTGGGGGGGTCGGCGGCACTGAAGCTTTCTTT. Protein product: CASSIGGVGGTEAFF.

This clone came up a few times. V and J are TRBV6-1 and TRBJ2-7, with 8 bases matching TRBD1. The germline V gene encodes CDR1 MNHNS and CDR2 SASEGT. The CDR3 is made up of 15 amino acids. V lost 7 bases and J lost 1; bases outside the gene matches: 9. CDR3 loop: CASNIGQGGSYEQYF. CDR3 coding DNA: TGTGCCAGCAATATCGGACAGGGAGGTTCCTACGAGCAGTACTTC.

The chain is built from TRBV7-2 and TRBJ2-5; 11 nucleotides agree with TRBD2. This CDR3 comprises 15 residues. J lost 3 bases, V lost 3 bases, and 3 bases had no gene match. The V gene's germline CDR1 is SGHTA and CDR2 FQGNSA. The CDR3 here is CASSFTSGGKETQYF. CDR3 nucleotides: TGTGCCAGCAGCTTTACTAGCGGGGGAAAAGAGACCCAGTACTTC.

The rearrangement uses TRBV7-2 and TRBJ1-1; perhaps TRBD1 as D (5 bases). The CDR3 extends over 18 amino acids. Germline CDR1 is SGHTA and CDR2 is FQGNSA. V was clipped by 1 base and J by 4 bases, with 22 bases between them. For the CDR3, the DNA is TGTGCCAGCAGCTTAGTGGCGGGAGCCATCCAGCAGGGCACTGAAGCTTTCTTT. This codes for CASSLVAGAIQQGTEAFF.

The V gene is TRBV6-5, the J gene TRBJ2-2; D is possibly TRBD1 (6 bases). Germline CDR1 reads MNHEY; CDR2 reads SVGAGI. The CDR3 sequence is 13 residues long. Trimming removed 6 bases at V and 5 bases at J, with 10 bases between. The CDR3 sequence: CASRPGDTGELFF. The CDR3 DNA follows: TGTGCCAGCAGACCAGGGGATACCGGGGAGCTGTTTTTT.

This rearrangement joins TRBV7-2 to TRBJ2-7; 8 nucleotides line up with TRBD2. This CDR3 region has 14 residues. The germline gives CDR1 SGHTA, CDR2 FQGNSA. V shed 4 bases and J 2 bases; nucleotides not matched to a gene: 4. CDR3 sequence: CASSSLAATYEQYF. CDR3 bases: TGTGCCAGCAGCTCACTAGCGGCTACCTACGAGCAGTACTTC. Filled out from reference TRBV7-2 and TRBJ2-7, the complete variable domain reads GAGVSQSPSNKVTEKGKDVELRCDPISGHTALYWYRQSLGQGLEFLIYFQGNSAPDKSGLPSDRFSAERTGGSVSTLTIQRTQQEDSAVYLCASSSLAATYEQYFGPGTRLTVT.